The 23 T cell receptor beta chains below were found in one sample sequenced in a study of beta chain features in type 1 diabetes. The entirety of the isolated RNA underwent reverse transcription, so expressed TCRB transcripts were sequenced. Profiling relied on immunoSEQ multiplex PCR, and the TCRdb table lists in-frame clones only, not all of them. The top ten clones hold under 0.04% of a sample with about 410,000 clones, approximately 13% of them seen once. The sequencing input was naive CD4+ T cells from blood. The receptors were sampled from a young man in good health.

Written as DNA, the CDR3 is TGCAGCGTTGAAGGAACGGATGAGATCTATGGCTACACCTTC. This sequence encodes CSVEGTDEIYGYTF. This sequence joins TRBV29-1 and TRBJ1-2; D call uncertain. Deletions cut 1 base from V and 4 bases from J, with 13 bases between. CDR1 is SQVTM and CDR2 is ANQGSEA in the germline V gene. The CDR3 totals 14 residues.

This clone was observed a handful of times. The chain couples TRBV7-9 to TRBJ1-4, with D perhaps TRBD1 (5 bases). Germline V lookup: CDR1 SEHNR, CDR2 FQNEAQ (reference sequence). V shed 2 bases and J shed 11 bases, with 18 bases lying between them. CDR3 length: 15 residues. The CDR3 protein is CASSLLQTGGAKLFF. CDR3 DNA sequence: TGTGCCAGCAGCTTACTTCAAACAGGAGGCGCGAAACTGTTTTTT.

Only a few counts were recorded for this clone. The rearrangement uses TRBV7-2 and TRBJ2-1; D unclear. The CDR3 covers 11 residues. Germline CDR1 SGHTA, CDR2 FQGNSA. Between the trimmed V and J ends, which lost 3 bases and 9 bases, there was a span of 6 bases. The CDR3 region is CASSFTGEQFF. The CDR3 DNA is TGTGCCAGCAGCTTCACGGGTGAGCAGTTCTTC.

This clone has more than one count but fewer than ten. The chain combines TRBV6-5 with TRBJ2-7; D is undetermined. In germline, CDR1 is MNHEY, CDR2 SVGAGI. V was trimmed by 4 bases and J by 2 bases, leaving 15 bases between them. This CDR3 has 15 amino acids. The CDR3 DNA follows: TGTGCCAGCAGTTCCGCACCTATTGGAACCTACGAGCAGTACTTC. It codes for CASSSAPIGTYEQYF.

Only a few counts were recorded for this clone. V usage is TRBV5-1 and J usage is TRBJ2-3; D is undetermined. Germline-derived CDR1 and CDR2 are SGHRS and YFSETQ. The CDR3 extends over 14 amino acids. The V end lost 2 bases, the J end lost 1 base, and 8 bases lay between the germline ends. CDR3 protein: CASSFTAGTDTQYF. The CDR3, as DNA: TGCGCCAGCAGCTTTACCGCAGGCACAGATACGCAGTATTTT.

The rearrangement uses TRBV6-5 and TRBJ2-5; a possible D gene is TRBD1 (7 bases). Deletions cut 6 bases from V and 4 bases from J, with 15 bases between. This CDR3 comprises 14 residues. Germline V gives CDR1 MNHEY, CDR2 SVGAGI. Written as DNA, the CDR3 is TGTGCCAGCAGCCCGGAGGGGGCTGCAGAGACCCAGTACTTC. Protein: CASSPEGAAETQYF.

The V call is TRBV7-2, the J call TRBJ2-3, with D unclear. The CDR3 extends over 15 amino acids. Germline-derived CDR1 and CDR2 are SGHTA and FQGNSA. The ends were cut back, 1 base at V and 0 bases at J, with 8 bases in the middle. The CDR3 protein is CASSLDGMSTDTQYF. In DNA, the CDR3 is TGTGCCAGCAGCTTAGATGGCATGAGCACAGATACGCAGTATTTT.

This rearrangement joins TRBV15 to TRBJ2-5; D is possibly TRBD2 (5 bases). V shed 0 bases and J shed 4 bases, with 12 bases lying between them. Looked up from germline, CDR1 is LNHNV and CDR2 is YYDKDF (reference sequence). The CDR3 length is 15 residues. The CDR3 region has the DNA TGTGCCACCAGCAGAGATACTAGGATCCGAGAGACCCAGTACTTC. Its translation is CATSRDTRIRETQYF. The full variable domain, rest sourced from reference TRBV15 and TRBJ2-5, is DAMVIQNPRYQVTQFGKPVTLSCSQTLNHNVMYWYQQKSSQAPKLLFHYYDKDFNNEADTPDNFQSRRPNTSFCFLDIRSPGLGDTAMYLCATSRDTRIRETQYFGPGTRLLVL.

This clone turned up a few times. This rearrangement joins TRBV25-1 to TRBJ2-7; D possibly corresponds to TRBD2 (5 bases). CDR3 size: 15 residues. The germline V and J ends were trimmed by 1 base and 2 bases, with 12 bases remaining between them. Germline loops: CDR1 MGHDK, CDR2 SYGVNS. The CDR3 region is CASSELWTGAYEQYF. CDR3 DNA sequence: TGTGCCAGCAGTGAATTATGGACTGGGGCCTACGAGCAGTACTTC.

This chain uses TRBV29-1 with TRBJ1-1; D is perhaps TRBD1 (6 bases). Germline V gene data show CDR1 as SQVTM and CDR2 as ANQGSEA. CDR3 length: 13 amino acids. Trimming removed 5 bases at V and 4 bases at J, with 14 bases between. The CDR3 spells CSVLRGPSTEAFF. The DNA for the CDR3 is TGCAGCGTTCTCCGGGGGCCATCCACTGAAGCTTTCTTT.

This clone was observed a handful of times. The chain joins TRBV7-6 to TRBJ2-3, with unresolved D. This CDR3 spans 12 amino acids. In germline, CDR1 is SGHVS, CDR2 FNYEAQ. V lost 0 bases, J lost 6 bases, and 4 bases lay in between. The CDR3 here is CASSLALDTQYF. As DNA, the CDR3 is TGTGCCAGCAGCTTAGCTTTGGATACGCAGTATTTT.

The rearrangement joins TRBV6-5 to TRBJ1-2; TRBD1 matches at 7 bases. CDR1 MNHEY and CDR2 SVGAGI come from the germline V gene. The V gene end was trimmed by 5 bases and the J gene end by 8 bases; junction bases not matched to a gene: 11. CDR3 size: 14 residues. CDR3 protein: CASSQTGNRPGYTF. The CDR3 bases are TGTGCCAGCAGTCAGACAGGGAACAGGCCGGGCTACACCTTC.

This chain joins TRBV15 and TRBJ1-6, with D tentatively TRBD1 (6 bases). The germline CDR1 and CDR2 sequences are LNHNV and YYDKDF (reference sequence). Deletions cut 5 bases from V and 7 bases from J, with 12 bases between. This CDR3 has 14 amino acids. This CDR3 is CATSSRQENSPLHF. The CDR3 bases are TGTGCCACCAGCTCTAGACAGGAGAATTCACCCCTCCACTTT.

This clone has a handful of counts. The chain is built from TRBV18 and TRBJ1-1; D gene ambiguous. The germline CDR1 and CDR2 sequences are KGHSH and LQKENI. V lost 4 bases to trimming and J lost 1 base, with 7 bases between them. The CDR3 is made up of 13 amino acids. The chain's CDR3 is CASSQDKNTEAFF. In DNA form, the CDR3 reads TGTGCCAGCTCACAAGACAAGAACACTGAAGCTTTCTTT.

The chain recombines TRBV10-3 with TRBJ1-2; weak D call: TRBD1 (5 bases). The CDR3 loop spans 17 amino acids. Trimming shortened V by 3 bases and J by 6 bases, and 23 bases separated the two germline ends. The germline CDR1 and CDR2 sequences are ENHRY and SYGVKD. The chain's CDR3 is CAISEGTGLVEGHGYTF. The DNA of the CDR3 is TGTGCCATCAGTGAAGGAACAGGACTTGTAGAAGGCCATGGCTACACCTTC.

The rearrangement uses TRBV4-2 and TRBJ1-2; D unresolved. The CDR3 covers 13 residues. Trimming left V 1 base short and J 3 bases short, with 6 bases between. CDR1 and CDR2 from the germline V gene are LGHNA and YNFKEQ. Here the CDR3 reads CASSQGQDYGYTF. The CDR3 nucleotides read TGTGCCAGCAGCCAAGGGCAGGACTATGGCTACACCTTC.

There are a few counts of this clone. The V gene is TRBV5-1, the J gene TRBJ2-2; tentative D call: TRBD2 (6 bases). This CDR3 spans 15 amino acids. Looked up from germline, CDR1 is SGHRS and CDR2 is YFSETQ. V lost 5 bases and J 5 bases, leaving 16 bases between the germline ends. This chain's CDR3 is CASSSSAGRTGELFF. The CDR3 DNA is TGCGCCAGCAGTAGCTCGGCGGGACGTACCGGGGAGCTGTTTTTT.

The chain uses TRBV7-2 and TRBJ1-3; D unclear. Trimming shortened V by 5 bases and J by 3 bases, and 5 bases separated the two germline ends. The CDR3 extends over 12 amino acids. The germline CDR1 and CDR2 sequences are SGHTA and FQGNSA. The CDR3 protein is CASSPVGNTIYF. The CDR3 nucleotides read TGTGCCAGCAGCCCCGTTGGAAACACCATATATTTT.

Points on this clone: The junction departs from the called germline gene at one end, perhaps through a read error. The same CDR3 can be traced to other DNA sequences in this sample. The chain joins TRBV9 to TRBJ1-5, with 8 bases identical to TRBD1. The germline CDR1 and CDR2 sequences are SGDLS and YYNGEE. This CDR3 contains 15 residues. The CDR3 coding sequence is TGTGCTAGCAGCGAAGGGACAGGAACTAATCAGCCCCAGCATTTT. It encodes CASSEGTGTNQPQHF.

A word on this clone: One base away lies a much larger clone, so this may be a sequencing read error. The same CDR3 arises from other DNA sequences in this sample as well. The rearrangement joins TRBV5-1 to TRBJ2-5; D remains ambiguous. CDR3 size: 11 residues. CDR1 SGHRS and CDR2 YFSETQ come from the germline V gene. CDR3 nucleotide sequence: TGTGCCAGCAGCTTGACGGAGACCCAGTACTTC. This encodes CASSLTETQYF.

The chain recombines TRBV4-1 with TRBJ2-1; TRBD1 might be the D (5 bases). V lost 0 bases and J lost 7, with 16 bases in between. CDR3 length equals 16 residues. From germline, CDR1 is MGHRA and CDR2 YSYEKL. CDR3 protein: CASSQETTAKGNEQFF. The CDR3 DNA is TGCGCCAGCAGCCAAGAAACGACAGCCAAGGGGAATGAGCAGTTCTTC.

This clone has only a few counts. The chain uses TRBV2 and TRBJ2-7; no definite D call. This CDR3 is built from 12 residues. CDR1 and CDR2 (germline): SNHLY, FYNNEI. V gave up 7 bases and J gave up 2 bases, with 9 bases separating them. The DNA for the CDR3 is TGTGCCAGCACGGACGGACCCTACGAGCAGTACTTC. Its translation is CASTDGPYEQYF.

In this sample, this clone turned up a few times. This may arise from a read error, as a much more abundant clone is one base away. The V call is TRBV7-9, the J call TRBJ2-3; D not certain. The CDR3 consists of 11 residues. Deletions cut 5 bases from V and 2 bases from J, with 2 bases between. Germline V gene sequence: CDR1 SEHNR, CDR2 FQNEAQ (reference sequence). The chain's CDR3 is CASSHTDTQYF. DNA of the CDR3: TGTGCCAGCAGCCACACAGATACGCAGTATTTT.